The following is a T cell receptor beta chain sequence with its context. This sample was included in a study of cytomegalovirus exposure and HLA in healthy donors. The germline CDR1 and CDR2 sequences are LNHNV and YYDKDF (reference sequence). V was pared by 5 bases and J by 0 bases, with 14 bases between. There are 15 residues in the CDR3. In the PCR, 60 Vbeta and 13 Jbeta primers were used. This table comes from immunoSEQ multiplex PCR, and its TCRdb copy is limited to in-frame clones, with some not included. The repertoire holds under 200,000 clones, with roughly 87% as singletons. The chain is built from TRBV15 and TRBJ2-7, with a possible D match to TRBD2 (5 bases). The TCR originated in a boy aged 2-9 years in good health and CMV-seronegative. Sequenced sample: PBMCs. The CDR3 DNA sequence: TGTGCCACCAGCCAGGCAACGGGGTACTCCTACGAGCAGTACTTC. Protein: CATSQATGYSYEQYF.